This TCR beta chain originates from a study of blood T cell repertoires in COVID-19. On the study more broadly: The United States, Italy and Spain provided the acute and convalescent COVID-19 samples.

Cohorts were based on clinical histories the participants reported. A case of COVID-19 had been met by exposed participants within 2 weeks before study entry. The CDR3 totals 15 residues. Germline assignment: CDR1 LGHDT and CDR2 YNNKEL (reference sequence). The trim removed 4 bases at V and 5 bases at J, leaving 8 bases unmatched. Assay: immunoSEQ multiplex PCR; the TCRdb copy retains only in-frame clones and omits some. The sample contains around 320,000 clones, roughly 90% of which appear only once. The chain recombines TRBV3-1 (or the pseudogene TRBV3-2) with TRBJ1-1; TRBD1 aligns across 9 bases. Sequencing input: PBMCs or T cells enriched from blood (not recorded which). The receptor's source is a woman aged 30 to 39 who had been exposed to COVID-19. The CDR3 coding sequence is TGTGCCAGCAGCCGGATGGGACAGGGAGAGACTGAAGCTTTCTTT. Translated: CASSRMGQGETEAFF.